The T cell receptor beta chain under discussion was sequenced for a study of blood T cells in healthy people across ages. A note on this clonotype: Its specificity is unknown.

The donors, aged about 6 to 100, were healthy Caucasians from Russia. Combining a sample-barcoded 5' primer with a J-beta primer mix, a second PCR ran for roughly 7 to 11 cycles. TCRdb processed the 5' RACE reads anew with MiXCR; each CDR3 protein has one entry. The profile shows fewer than 1,200,000 distinct CDR3 sequences, around 27% of them singletons. Study-wide results and limits: In long-lived donors, naive CD4+ cell counts and diversity exceeded those of aged donors.

CDR1 is MGHDK, CDR2 SYGVNS, per germline. With 3 bases clipped from V and 8 bases from J, the junction kept 3 bases outside the gene matches. This CDR3 comprises 12 residues. The sample was also reused in another study, on T cells of mothers and their children.

Source material: blood. J is TRBJ1-2 and V is TRBV25-1, with TRBD1 matching over 7 bases. The TCR originated in a girl aged 2 to 10 in good health. CDR3 sequence (DNA): TGTGCCAGCAGTGACAGGGGGAGAGGCTACACCTTC. Protein: CASSDRGRGYTF.